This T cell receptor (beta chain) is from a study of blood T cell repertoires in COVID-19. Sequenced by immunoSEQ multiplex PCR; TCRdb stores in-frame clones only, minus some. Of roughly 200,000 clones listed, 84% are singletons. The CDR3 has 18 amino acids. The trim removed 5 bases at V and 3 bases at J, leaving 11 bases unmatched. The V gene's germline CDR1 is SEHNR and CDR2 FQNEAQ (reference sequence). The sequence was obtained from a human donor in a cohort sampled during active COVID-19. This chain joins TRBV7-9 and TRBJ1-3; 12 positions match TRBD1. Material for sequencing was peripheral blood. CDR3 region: CASSPPRDRGLGGNTIYF. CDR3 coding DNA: TGTGCCAGCAGCCCCCCCCGGGACAGGGGGCTCGGTGGAAACACCATATATTTT.